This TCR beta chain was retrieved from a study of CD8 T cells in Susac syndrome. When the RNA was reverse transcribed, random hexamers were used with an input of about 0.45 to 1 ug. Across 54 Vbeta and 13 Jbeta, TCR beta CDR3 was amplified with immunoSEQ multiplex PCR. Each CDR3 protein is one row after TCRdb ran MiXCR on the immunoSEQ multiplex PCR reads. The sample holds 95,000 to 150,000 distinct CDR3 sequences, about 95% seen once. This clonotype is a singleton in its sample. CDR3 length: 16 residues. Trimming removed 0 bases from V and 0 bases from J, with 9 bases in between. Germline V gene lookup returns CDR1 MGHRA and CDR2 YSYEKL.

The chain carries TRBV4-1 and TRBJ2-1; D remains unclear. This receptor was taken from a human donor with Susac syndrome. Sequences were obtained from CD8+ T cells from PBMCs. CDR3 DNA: TGCGCCAGCAGCCAAGATCGAGCAAGCTCCTACAATGAGCAGTTCTTC. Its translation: CASSQDRASSYNEQFF.